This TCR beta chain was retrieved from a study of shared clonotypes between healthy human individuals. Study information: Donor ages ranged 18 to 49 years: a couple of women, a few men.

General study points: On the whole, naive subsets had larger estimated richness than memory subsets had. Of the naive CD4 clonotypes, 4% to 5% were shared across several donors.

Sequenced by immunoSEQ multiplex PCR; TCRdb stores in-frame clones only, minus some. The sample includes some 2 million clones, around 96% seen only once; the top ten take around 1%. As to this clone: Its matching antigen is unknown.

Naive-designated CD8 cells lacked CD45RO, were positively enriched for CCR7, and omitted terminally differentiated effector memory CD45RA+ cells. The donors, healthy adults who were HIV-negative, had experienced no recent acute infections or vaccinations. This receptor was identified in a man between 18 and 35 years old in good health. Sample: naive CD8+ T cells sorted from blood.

CDR3 sequence reads: CASSLAVRDLYSNQPQHF. The CDR3 coding sequence is TGTGCCAGCAGCTTGGCAGTTCGGGACCTCTATAGCAATCAGCCCCAGCATTTT. The chain uses TRBV5-4 and TRBJ1-5; D might be TRBD1 (5 bases). V lost 0 bases, J lost 0 bases, and 16 bases lay in between. The CDR3 has 18 amino acids. The V gene's germline CDR1 is SGHNT and CDR2 YYREEE (reference sequence).